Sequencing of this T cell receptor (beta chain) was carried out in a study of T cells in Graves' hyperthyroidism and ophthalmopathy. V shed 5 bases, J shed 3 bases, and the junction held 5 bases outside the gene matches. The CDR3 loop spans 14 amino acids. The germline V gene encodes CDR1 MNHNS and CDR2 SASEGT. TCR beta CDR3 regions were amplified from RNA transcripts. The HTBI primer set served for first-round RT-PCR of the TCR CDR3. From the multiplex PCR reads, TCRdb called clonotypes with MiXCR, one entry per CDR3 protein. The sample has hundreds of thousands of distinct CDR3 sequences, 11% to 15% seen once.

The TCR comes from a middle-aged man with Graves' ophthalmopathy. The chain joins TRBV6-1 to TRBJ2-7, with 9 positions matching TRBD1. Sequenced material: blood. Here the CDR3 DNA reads TGTGCCAGCAGTACGGGGACAGGGCACTACGAGCAGTACTTC. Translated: CASSTGTGHYEQYF.